This TCR beta chain was sequenced for a study of cytomegalovirus exposure and HLA in healthy donors. Study in general: Unique TCR beta sequences numbering some 110 million came from roughly 180 million T cells in an earlier analysis.

Worth noting for this clone: Its antigen is undetermined.

The germline V and J ends were trimmed by 1 base and 2 bases, with 7 bases remaining between them. The CDR3 loop spans 15 amino acids. Per germline, CDR1 SGHRS and CDR2 YFSETQ. Notes on the study in general: Sequencing depth across donors, presence/absence analyses assumed, was roughly uniform. V- and J-gene trimming in TCR beta was tied to a missense DCLRE1C variant by an analysis performed later. In a later analysis, HLA-associated TCR beta chains were more clonally expanded than equally common others.

Use of 60 Vbeta and 13 Jbeta primers characterized the PCR. Method: immunoSEQ multiplex PCR; TCRdb's copy keeps in-frame clones and lacks some. The profile shows about 59,000 clones, approximately 83% of them singletons. Sequencing was performed on PBMCs. The chain joins TRBV5-1 to TRBJ2-6; D perhaps matches TRBD1 (5 bases). The clonotype comes from a human donor in good health. DNA of the CDR3: TGCGCCAGCAGCTTGACAGGACCTGGGGCCAACGTCCTGACTTTC. As protein: CASSLTGPGANVLTF.